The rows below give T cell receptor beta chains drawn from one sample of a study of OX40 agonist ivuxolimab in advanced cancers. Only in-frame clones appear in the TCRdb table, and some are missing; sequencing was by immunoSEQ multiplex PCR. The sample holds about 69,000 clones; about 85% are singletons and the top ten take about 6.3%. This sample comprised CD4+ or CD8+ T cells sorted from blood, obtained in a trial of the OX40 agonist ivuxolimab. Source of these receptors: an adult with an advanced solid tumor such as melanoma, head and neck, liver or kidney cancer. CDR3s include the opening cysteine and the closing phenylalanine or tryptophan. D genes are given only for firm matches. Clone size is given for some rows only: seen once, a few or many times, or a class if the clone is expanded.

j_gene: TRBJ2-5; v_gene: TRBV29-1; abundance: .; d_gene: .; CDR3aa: CSGRTGETQYF; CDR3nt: TGCAGCGGGCGAACGGGGGAGACCCAGTACTTC
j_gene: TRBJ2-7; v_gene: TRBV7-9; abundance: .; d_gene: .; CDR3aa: CASSLELGGHSREQYF; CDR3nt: TGTGCCAGCAGCTTAGAATTAGGGGGACATTCACGCGAGCAGTACTTC
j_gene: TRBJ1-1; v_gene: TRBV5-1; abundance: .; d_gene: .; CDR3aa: CASSLGAAKNTEAFF; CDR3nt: TGCGCCAGCAGCTTGGGCGCAGCTAAGAACACTGAAGCTTTCTTT
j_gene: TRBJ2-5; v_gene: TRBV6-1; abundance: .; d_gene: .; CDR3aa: CASSEDPRTQYF; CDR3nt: TGTGCCAGCAGTGAAGACCCAAGGACCCAGTACTTC
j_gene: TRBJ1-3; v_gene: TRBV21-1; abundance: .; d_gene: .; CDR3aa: CASSPEVEGMAGNTIYF; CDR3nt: TGTGCCAGCAGCCCCGAGGTCGAGGGAATGGCTGGAAACACCATATATTTT
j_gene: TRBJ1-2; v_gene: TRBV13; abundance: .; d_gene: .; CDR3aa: CASSPPSARRGYTF; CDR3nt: TGTGCCAGCAGCCCCCCGTCGGCCCGGAGAGGCTACACCTTC
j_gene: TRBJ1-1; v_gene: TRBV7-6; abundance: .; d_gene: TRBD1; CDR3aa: CASSFTGVLMNTEAFF; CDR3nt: TGTGCCAGCAGCTTCACAGGGGTACTCATGAACACTGAAGCTTTCTTT
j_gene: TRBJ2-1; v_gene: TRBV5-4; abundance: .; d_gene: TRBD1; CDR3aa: CASSSGTVFYNEQFF; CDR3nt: TGTGCCAGCAGCTCCGGGACAGTTTTTTACAATGAGCAGTTCTTC
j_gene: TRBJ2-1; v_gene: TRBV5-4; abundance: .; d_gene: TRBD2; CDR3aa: CASSLKIGGGPFYEQFF; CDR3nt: TGTGCCAGCAGCTTGAAGATCGGGGGAGGGCCTTTCTATGAGCAGTTCTTC
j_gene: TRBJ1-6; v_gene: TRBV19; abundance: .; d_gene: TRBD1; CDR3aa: CASGSGQGLNSPLHF; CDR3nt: TGTGCCAGTGGAAGTGGACAGGGCCTCAATTCACCCCTCCACTTT
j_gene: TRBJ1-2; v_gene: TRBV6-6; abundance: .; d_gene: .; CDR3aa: CASSYSKQGYTF; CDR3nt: TGTGCCAGCAGTTACTCGAAACAGGGCTACACCTTC
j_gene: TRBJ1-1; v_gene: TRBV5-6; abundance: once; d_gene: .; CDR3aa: CASSLGSGTEAFF; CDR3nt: TGTGCCAGCAGCTTGGGCTCGGGCACTGAAGCTTTCTTT
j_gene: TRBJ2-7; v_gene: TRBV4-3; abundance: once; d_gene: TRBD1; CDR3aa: CASSQAAQGAPYEQYF; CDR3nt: TGCGCCAGCAGCCAAGCGGCGCAGGGGGCACCTTACGAGCAGTACTTC
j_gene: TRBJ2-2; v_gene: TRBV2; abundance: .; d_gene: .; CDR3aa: CASALRGPFGTGELFF; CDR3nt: TGTGCCAGCGCACTCCGAGGACCCTTTGGAACCGGGGAGCTGTTTTTT
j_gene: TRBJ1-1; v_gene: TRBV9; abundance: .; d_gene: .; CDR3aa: CASSVVGGRTEAFF; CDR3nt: TGTGCCAGCAGCGTAGTTGGAGGGAGAACTGAAGCTTTCTTT
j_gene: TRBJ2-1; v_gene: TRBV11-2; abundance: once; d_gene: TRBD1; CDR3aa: CASSDRTGVPYNEQFF; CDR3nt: TGTGCCAGCAGCGACCGGACAGGGGTCCCCTACAATGAGCAGTTCTTC
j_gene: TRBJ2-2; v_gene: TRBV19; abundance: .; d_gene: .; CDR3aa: CASSIGLTLAPGFPDRRSTGELFF; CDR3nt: TGTGCCAGTAGTATCGGCTTGACACTAGCCCCCGGGTTCCCGGACAGGCGTTCCACCGGGGAGCTGTTTTTT
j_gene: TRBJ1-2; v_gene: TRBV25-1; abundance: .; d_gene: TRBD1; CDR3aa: CASTRQGVDGYTF; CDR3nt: TGTGCCAGCACGCGACAGGGAGTAGATGGCTACACCTTC